This is a list of T cell receptor beta chains from one sample in a study of cytomegalovirus exposure and HLA in healthy donors. TCRdb's copy holds only in-frame clones and misses some; the assay was immunoSEQ multiplex PCR. The sample holds over 130,000 clones, 70% to 80% seen once. Sequencing used PBMCs. Receptors originate from a man aged 45-65 years in good health and CMV-seropositive. Both conserved end residues are part of each CDR3. A D gene is named only where the DNA matches it firmly. The listing skips clone size in some rows; elsewhere it reads once, few, many or a size class.

J | size | D | V | DNA | CDR3
TRBJ1-2 | . | . | TRBV28 | TGTGCCAGCAGTTTAACGGGAAACTATGGCTACACCTTC | CASSLTGNYGYTF
TRBJ2-7 | few | . | TRBV4-1 | TGCGCCAGCAGCCAAGGACGGGGGAGCTCCTACGAGCAGTACTTC | CASSQGRGSSYEQYF
TRBJ2-5 | few | TRBD2 | TRBV19 | TGTGCCAGTAGTATGAGAGGACTAGCGGGTCCTGGGAAGGAGACCCAGTACTTC | CASSMRGLAGPGKETQYF
TRBJ2-7 | . | TRBD1 | TRBV6-5 | TGTGCCAGCAGTTACCTTGGACAGGGGTTCGACGAGCAGTACTTC | CASSYLGQGFDEQYF
TRBJ1-5 | few | TRBD1 | TRBV28 | TGTGCCAGCAGACCAGCCTACAGGGGGAGCAATCAGCCCCAGCATTTT | CASRPAYRGSNQPQHF
TRBJ2-3 | . | . | TRBV18 | TGTGCCAGCTCAAGGGACTTCAGTGCAAACACAGATACGCAGTATTTT | CASSRDFSANTDTQYF
TRBJ2-2 | . | TRBD1 | TRBV28 | TGTGCCATCCCAGACAGGGGGCGCGTCGGGGAGCTGTTTTTT | CAIPDRGRVGELFF
TRBJ2-5 | . | TRBD2 | TRBV10-3 | TGTGCCATCAGTGGCGGGAGAGAGACCCAGTACTTC | CAISGGRETQYF
TRBJ2-5 | . | . | TRBV5-8 | TGTGCCAGCAGCCCCGGACTCCCCCAGACCCAGTACTTC | CASSPGLPQTQYF
TRBJ1-4 | . | TRBD1 | TRBV19 | TGTGCCAGTAGTTACACAGGGGGCTGGATCCCAACAACTAATGAAAAACTGTTTTTT | CASSYTGGWIPTTNEKLFF
TRBJ2-3 | . | TRBD1 | TRBV19 | TGTGCCAGTAGTCACCGGGACAGGACGGGGGATACGCAGTATTTT | CASSHRDRTGDTQYF
TRBJ2-7 | . | . | TRBV7-9 | TGTGCCAGCAGCATTCTTAGCGGCGAGCAGTACTTC | CASSILSGEQYF
TRBJ2-7 | . | TRBD2 | TRBV10-1 | TGCGCCAGCAGTCCTAGCGGGCTGCTCGAGCAGTACTTC | CASSPSGLLEQYF
TRBJ1-2 | . | . | TRBV28 | TGTGCCAGCAGTTCATTCACTGGTTATGGCTACACCTTC | CASSSFTGYGYTF
TRBJ1-5 | . | TRBD1 | TRBV27 | TGTGCCAGCAGTCCGCTAGACAGGGCTCATCAGCCCCAGCATTTT | CASSPLDRAHQPQHF
TRBJ2-2 | . | . | TRBV5-1 | TGCGCCAGCAGCGTAGAGGGACATTATGACACCGGGGAGCTGTTTTTT | CASSVEGHYDTGELFF
TRBJ2-7 | few | TRBD1 | TRBV2 | TGTGCCAGCAGTGAAAGGTTGGCACAGGGGGCCAACGAGCAGTACTTC | CASSERLAQGANEQYF
TRBJ2-5 | . | . | TRBV18 | TGTGCCAGCTCCGCCAACAGACAAGAGACCCAGTACTTC | CASSANRQETQYF